Listed below are T cell receptor beta chains from one sample, sequenced in a study of blood T cells in healthy people across ages. TCRdb fed the 5' RACE reads into MiXCR, producing one record per CDR3 protein. The sample comprises about 730,000 distinct CDR3 sequences, roughly 47% of which are singletons, and 20% to 25% rests with the top ten. Source material: blood. These receptors all stem from a woman aged 55-75 years in good health. The CDR3 runs from the conserved cysteine through the conserved F or W. D genes are given only for firm matches. Clone size, where shown, is once, few, many, or a class for clones that have expanded.

v_call,clone_size,j_call,d_call,cdr3_aa,cdr3_nt
TRBV7-2,NA,TRBJ1-1,NA,CASSLDITNTEAFF,TGTGCCAGCAGTTTGGACATTACGAACACTGAAGCTTTCTTT
TRBV2,NA,TRBJ2-3,TRBD2,CASSGSSGASTDTQYF,TGTGCCAGCAGTGGATCTAGCGGAGCTAGCACAGATACGCAGTATTTT
TRBV5-5,many,TRBJ1-1,NA,CASSLGHNTEAFF,TGTGCCAGCAGCTTGGGGCACAACACTGAAGCTTTCTTT
TRBV5-1,few,TRBJ2-3,NA,CASSLDLSFTDTQYF,TGCGCCAGCAGCTTGGATCTCTCCTTCACAGATACGCAGTATTTT
TRBV27,NA,TRBJ1-1,NA,CASREQVFTEAFF,TGTGCCAGCAGAGAACAGGTTTTCACTGAAGCTTTCTTT
TRBV18,NA,TRBJ1-4,NA,CASSSTGTTTNEKLFF,TGTGCCAGCTCTTCCACCGGGACAACAACTAATGAAAAACTGTTTTTT
TRBV23-1,NA,TRBJ2-7,NA,CASKRRSSSYEQYF,TGCGCCAGCAAACGCCGATCGAGCTCCTACGAGCAGTACTTC
TRBV7-3,NA,TRBJ2-2,NA,CASSLTGGRTGELFF,TGTGCCAGCAGCTTAACGGGGGGTCGTACCGGGGAGCTGTTTTTT
TRBV20-1,NA,TRBJ2-7,TRBD2,CSASGSGSSYNEQYF,TGCAGTGCTAGTGGTAGCGGGAGCTCCTACAATGAGCAGTACTTC
TRBV3-1,few,TRBJ2-7,NA,CASSQEHIVEQYF,TGTGCCAGCAGCCAAGAACACATCGTCGAGCAGTACTTC
TRBV20-1,NA,TRBJ2-3,TRBD1,CSARVRTGGDTQYF,TGCAGTGCTAGAGTTCGGACAGGGGGAGATACGCAGTATTTT
TRBV6-5,NA,TRBJ1-3,NA,CASSYSAADGNTIYF,TGTGCCAGCAGTTACTCGGCAGCTGATGGAAACACCATATATTTT
TRBV7-8,NA,TRBJ2-5,TRBD2,CASSFAASGLETQYF,TGTGCCAGCAGCTTCGCTGCTAGCGGGTTGGAGACCCAGTACTTC
TRBV25-1,NA,TRBJ1-1,TRBD1,CASSEYPLGQGAEAFF,TGTGCCAGCAGTGAATATCCCTTGGGACAGGGAGCTGAAGCTTTCTTT
TRBV7-9,NA,TRBJ2-3,NA,CASSLVGSESTDTQYF,TGTGCCAGCAGCTTAGTTGGTAGCGAGAGCACAGATACGCAGTATTTT
TRBV20-1,NA,TRBJ2-5,TRBD2,CSAPLAGGYQETQYF,TGCAGTGCCCCCTTAGCGGGAGGTTACCAAGAGACCCAGTACTTC
TRBV15,many,TRBJ2-1,NA,CATSNPPSGRDNEQFF,TGTGCCACCAGCAACCCACCTTCGGGACGGGACAATGAGCAGTTCTTC
TRBV7-2,NA,TRBJ2-7,TRBD2,CASSLTRERNEQYF,TGTGCCAGCAGCTTAACGCGGGAGAGGAACGAGCAGTACTTC
TRBV20-1,few,TRBJ2-3,TRBD2,CSARTSGGVGTQYF,TGCAGTGCGAGGACTAGCGGGGGGGTTGGTACGCAGTATTTT
TRBV5-1,few,TRBJ1-1,NA,CASSLAGGLEAFF,TGCGCCAGCAGCTTGGCGGGCGGCCTTGAAGCTTTCTTT
TRBV27,few,TRBJ1-4,TRBD1,CASSSGQGVSNEKLFF,TGTGCCAGCAGCTCGGGACAGGGGGTTTCTAATGAAAAACTGTTTTTT
TRBV5-1,NA,TRBJ2-1,NA,CANRRPERTNEQFF,TGCGCCAACAGAAGGCCCGAACGTACTAATGAGCAGTTCTTC
TRBV9,NA,TRBJ2-3,NA,CASSAVPGGCLADTQYF,TGTGCCAGCAGCGCCGTCCCAGGGGGGTGCTTGGCAGATACGCAGTATTTT
TRBV9,NA,TRBJ1-1,TRBD1,CASSGGTGYEAFF,TGTGCCAGCAGTGGGGGGACAGGGTATGAAGCTTTCTTT
TRBV27,few,TRBJ2-3,NA,CASSLEGKAQYF,TGTGCCAGCAGTTTAGAAGGTAAAGCGCAGTATTTT
TRBV7-9,NA,TRBJ2-1,TRBD2,CASSNLVMGTGLAPSYEQFF,TGTGCCAGCAGCAACCTCGTCATGGGAACGGGACTAGCCCCCTCCTACGAGCAGTTCTTC
TRBV9,NA,TRBJ2-7,NA,CASSVEGQGTPYEQYF,TGTGCCAGCAGCGTAGAGGGTCAGGGGACTCCCTACGAGCAGTACTTC
TRBV6-1,NA,TRBJ1-3,NA,CASQEHSGNTIYF,TGTGCCAGCCAGGAACACTCTGGAAACACCATATATTTT
TRBV7-9,NA,TRBJ2-1,TRBD2,CASSSLRLADNEQFF,TGTGCCAGCAGCTCCTTAAGACTAGCGGACAATGAGCAGTTCTTC